A selection of T cell receptor beta chains follows, all from one sample in a study of OX40 agonist ivuxolimab in advanced cancers. Generated by immunoSEQ multiplex PCR, the TCRdb table keeps only in-frame clones and is missing some. The sample includes about 62,000 clones, 75% to 85% of them seen just once. Sequences were derived from CD4+ or CD8+ T cells sorted from blood, sampled in a trial of the OX40 agonist ivuxolimab. Every receptor here comes from an adult with an advanced solid tumor such as melanoma, head and neck, liver or kidney cancer. CDR3s include the opening cysteine and the closing phenylalanine or tryptophan. D genes are given only for firm matches. Size is omitted from some rows. Given values are once, few, many or a class for expanded clones.

D: .
J: TRBJ1-2
size: few
V: TRBV2
DNA: TGTGCCAGCAGTGAAGGAAAGGACTCCAATGGCTACACCTTC
CDR3: CASSEGKDSNGYTF

D: .
J: TRBJ2-7
size: .
V: TRBV4-3
DNA: TGCGCCAGCAGCCCGGGACCATCCTACGAGCAGTACTTC
CDR3: CASSPGPSYEQYF

D: .
J: TRBJ2-2
size: .
V: TRBV7-2
DNA: TGTGCCAGCAGCTTAAATCGGGGTATGGCCGGGGAGCTGTTTTTT
CDR3: CASSLNRGMAGELFF

D: TRBD2
J: TRBJ2-5
size: .
V: TRBV7-8
DNA: TGTGCCAGCAGCTTCCGGATAGCGGGGGGCCGGGGGTTGGAGACCCAGTACTTC
CDR3: CASSFRIAGGRGLETQYF

D: TRBD1
J: TRBJ1-5
size: .
V: TRBV4-1
DNA: TGCGCCAGCAGCCAACCCGACAGGGACCATCAGCCCCAGCATTTT
CDR3: CASSQPDRDHQPQHF

D: .
J: TRBJ2-2
size: .
V: TRBV29-1
DNA: TGCAGCGTCCTCCTCAGTAACACCGGGGAGCTGTTTTTT
CDR3: CSVLLSNTGELFF

D: .
J: TRBJ2-1
size: .
V: TRBV5-1
DNA: TGCGCCAGCAGCTCGAGAGACCGAAACAATGAGCAGTTCTTC
CDR3: CASSSRDRNNEQFF

D: TRBD1
J: TRBJ2-7
size: few
V: TRBV5-1
DNA: TGCGCCAGCAGCTCCGGGACAGCTGGCTATCACGAGCAGTACTTC
CDR3: CASSSGTAGYHEQYF

D: .
J: TRBJ2-3
size: .
V: TRBV15
DNA: TGTGCCACCAGCAGAGCCCCGGGACTCAACACAGATACGCAGTATTTT
CDR3: CATSRAPGLNTDTQYF

D: .
J: TRBJ2-5
size: .
V: TRBV2
DNA: TGTGCCAGCAGTGGGGTTTCTCTGGCCCAAGAGACCCAGTACTTC
CDR3: CASSGVSLAQETQYF

D: TRBD2
J: TRBJ2-7
size: few
V: TRBV6-1
DNA: TGTGCCAGCACCCAAGCGGGAGGGTACGAGCAGTACTTC
CDR3: CASTQAGGYEQYF

D: TRBD2
J: TRBJ2-5
size: .
V: TRBV5-1
DNA: TGCGCCAGCAGCTGGTTCCTAGCGGGGGATCAAGAGACCCAGTACTTC
CDR3: CASSWFLAGDQETQYF

D: .
J: TRBJ2-7
size: .
V: TRBV5-1
DNA: TGCGCCAGCAGCGCCAGCTCCTACGAGCAGTACTTC
CDR3: CASSASSYEQYF

D: TRBD1
J: TRBJ1-2
size: .
V: TRBV9
DNA: TGTGCCAGCAGCCCGGGACAGGGCTTTATTCCCTATGGCTACACCTTC
CDR3: CASSPGQGFIPYGYTF

D: .
J: TRBJ2-7
size: .
V: TRBV18
DNA: TGTGCCAGCTCACAACTACATCCGTCCTATACCTACGAGCAGTACTTC
CDR3: CASSQLHPSYTYEQYF

D: .
J: TRBJ2-3
size: .
V: TRBV12-5
DNA: TGTGCTAGTGGTTCGTCGAGGGTCATCACAGATACGCAGTATTTT
CDR3: CASGSSRVITDTQYF

D: .
J: TRBJ1-1
size: .
V: TRBV20-1
DNA: TGCAGTGCTTGGACGGACACTGAAGCTTTCTTT
CDR3: CSAWTDTEAFF

D: .
J: TRBJ1-3
size: .
V: TRBV7-8
DNA: TGTGCCAGCAGCTTAGCGGTGGACTCTGGAAACACCATATATTTT
CDR3: CASSLAVDSGNTIYF

D: TRBD2
J: TRBJ2-1
size: .
V: TRBV5-1
DNA: TGCGCCAGCAGCGATAGCGGGGGAGCGTACAATGAGCAGTTCTTC
CDR3: CASSDSGGAYNEQFF

D: .
J: TRBJ1-2
size: .
V: TRBV10-3
DNA: TGTGCCATCACCCCGCAGGAGGGTGAACGCTACACCTTC
CDR3: CAITPQEGERYTF

D: .
J: TRBJ1-4
size: .
V: TRBV19
DNA: TGTGCCAGTAGTACGACAGTAGTTGCAACTAATGAAAAACTGTTTTTT
CDR3: CASSTTVVATNEKLFF

D: .
J: TRBJ1-2
size: once
V: TRBV28
DNA: TGTGCCAGCAGTCGGGGTCTCTTGGACTATGGCTACACCTTC
CDR3: CASSRGLLDYGYTF

D: .
J: TRBJ2-2
size: .
V: TRBV30
DNA: TGTGCCTGGAAATCTAGGCGGACGAACACCGGGGAGCTGTTTTTT
CDR3: CAWKSRRTNTGELFF

D: TRBD1
J: TRBJ2-2
size: .
V: TRBV5-6
DNA: TGTGCCAGCAGGAACCGACAGGGAATGAACACCGGGGAGCTGTTTTTT
CDR3: CASRNRQGMNTGELFF

D: .
J: TRBJ1-1
size: .
V: TRBV5-1
DNA: TGCGCCAGCACCCAATCTGGGGGCTACACTGAAGCTTTCTTT
CDR3: CASTQSGGYTEAFF

D: TRBD1
J: TRBJ1-1
size: few
V: TRBV7-9
DNA: TGTGCCAGCAGCGGGGACAGTTACACTGAAGCTTTCTTT
CDR3: CASSGDSYTEAFF

D: .
J: TRBJ2-3
size: .
V: TRBV5-5
DNA: TGTGCCAGCAGCTGGGGGGCCCACAGAAATACGCAGTATTTT
CDR3: CASSWGAHRNTQYF

D: .
J: TRBJ2-2
size: few
V: TRBV4-3
DNA: TGCGCCAGCAGCCAACGACTCACCGGGGAGCTGTTTTTT
CDR3: CASSQRLTGELFF

D: .
J: TRBJ2-5
size: .
V: TRBV9
DNA: TGTGCCAGCAGCGTAGTCCCGGGACGACAAGAGACCCAGTACTTC
CDR3: CASSVVPGRQETQYF

D: .
J: TRBJ2-3
size: .
V: TRBV4-3
DNA: TGCGCCAGCAGCCAAGAATCTGGAAGCACAGATACGCAGTATTTT
CDR3: CASSQESGSTDTQYF

D: .
J: TRBJ1-1
size: .
V: TRBV12-1
DNA: TGTGCCAGCAGCTTTTCAACCCCTCGGGGGGGCACTGAAGCTTTCTTT
CDR3: CASSFSTPRGGTEAFF

D: TRBD2
J: TRBJ2-1
size: .
V: TRBV6-5
DNA: TGTGCCAGCAGAAAATCGGGACTAGCGTGGAATGAGCAGTTCTTC
CDR3: CASRKSGLAWNEQFF

D: .
J: TRBJ2-2
size: .
V: TRBV7-3
DNA: TGTGCCAGCAGCTTAGCGGGCGACGGCGGGGCCGGGGAGCTGTTTTTT
CDR3: CASSLAGDGGAGELFF

D: TRBD1
J: TRBJ1-2
size: few
V: TRBV19
DNA: TGTGCCAGTGCCGGGGGACAGGGGGGGTATGGCTACACCTTC
CDR3: CASAGGQGGYGYTF

D: TRBD1
J: TRBJ2-3
size: .
V: TRBV5-4
DNA: TGTGCCAGCAGACGGGACAGGGGGACAGATACGCAGTATTTT
CDR3: CASRRDRGTDTQYF

D: .
J: TRBJ2-6
size: .
V: TRBV5-6
DNA: TGTGCCAGCAGCTCCACGACGGTGTCCTCTGGGGCCAACGTCCTGACTTTC
CDR3: CASSSTTVSSGANVLTF

D: .
J: TRBJ1-2
size: .
V: TRBV7-2
DNA: TGTGCCAGCAGCTTAGGCCAGGGGTATTATGATGGCTACACCTTC
CDR3: CASSLGQGYYDGYTF